Each of the 14 T cell receptor beta chains below was sequenced from the same sample in a study of shared clonotypes between healthy human individuals. TCRdb keeps only in-frame clones here, not all; method: immunoSEQ multiplex PCR. The data contain about 750,000 clones, more than 85% of them singletons. The naive CD8 fraction comprised CD45RO-negative cells positively selected for CCR7 and excluded terminally differentiated effector memory CD45RA+ cells. Sequencing was carried out using naive CD8+ T cells sorted from blood. These receptors came from a man between 25 and 39 years old in good health.

The chain carries TRBV27 and TRBJ2-1; maybe TRBD2 (6 bases). Germline CDR1 is MNHEY and CDR2 is SMNVEV (reference sequence). Trimming took off 6 bases at V and 8 bases at J, with 20 bases between the two ends. The CDR3 loop spans 15 amino acids. The chain's CDR3 is CASRLPSIGSDEQFF. The CDR3, as DNA: TGTGCCAGCAGATTACCTAGTATCGGGAGCGATGAGCAGTTCTTC.

The chain carries TRBV10-1 and TRBJ2-2; D remains unclear. Trimming stripped 6 bases from V and 1 base from J, with 6 bases between. The CDR3 has 13 amino acids. Germline CDR1 is WNHNN and CDR2 is SYGVQD (reference sequence). The CDR3 coding sequence is TGCGCCAGCAGCCAAGAGAACACCGGGGAGCTGTTTTTT. Translating it yields CASSQENTGELFF.

The rearrangement joins TRBV28 to TRBJ2-1, with 10 bases that match TRBD2. There are 14 residues in the CDR3. The trim removed 6 bases at V and 8 bases at J, leaving 7 bases unmatched. Germline CDR1 MDHEN, CDR2 SYDVKM. CDR3 sequence reads: CASSIASGSYEQFF. CDR3 in DNA: TGTGCCAGCAGCATAGCTAGCGGGAGTTATGAGCAGTTCTTC.

V gene TRBV14 combines with J gene TRBJ2-7; D might be TRBD2 (6 bases). V lost 5 bases and J 2 bases, leaving 19 bases between the germline ends. Germline values: CDR1 SGHDN, CDR2 FVKESK. This CDR3 has 16 amino acids. The CDR3 sequence: CASSGTASWSTYEQYF. CDR3 DNA sequence: TGTGCCAGCAGCGGGACTGCATCCTGGTCGACCTACGAGCAGTACTTC.

The V and J genes are TRBV5-5 and TRBJ2-3; perhaps TRBD1 as D (5 bases). The V gene's germline CDR1 is SGHKS and CDR2 YYEKEE (reference sequence). The CDR3 is 15 amino acids. The V and J ends lost 0 bases and 5 bases respectively, with 13 bases between them. The CDR3 DNA is TGTGCCAGCAGCTTGGAGTTTCAGGGTGGAGATACGCAGTATTTT. This sequence encodes CASSLEFQGGDTQYF.

The chain recombines TRBV29-1 with TRBJ2-7; a weak D match, TRBD2 (6 bases). CDR1 is SQVTM, CDR2 ANQGSEA, per germline. The CDR3 sequence is 13 residues long. V lost 4 bases and J 3 bases, leaving 13 bases between the germline ends. This CDR3 is CSVVFAGNYEQYF. In DNA form, the CDR3 reads TGCAGCGTTGTTTTTGCGGGGAACTACGAGCAGTACTTC.

This chain joins TRBV6-1 and TRBJ1-5; maybe TRBD1 (5 bases). Trimming pared 5 bases from V and 1 base from J, leaving 12 bases between. Looked up from germline, CDR1 is MNHNS and CDR2 is SASEGT. The CDR3 loop spans 15 amino acids. Here the CDR3 reads CASSNRFPSNQPQHF. The CDR3 DNA reads TGTGCCAGCAGTAACAGGTTTCCCAGCAATCAGCCCCAGCATTTT.

V is TRBV4-1 and J is TRBJ1-1, with no clear D. Trimming shortened V by 0 bases and J by 1 base, and 9 bases separated the two germline ends. This CDR3 comprises 15 residues. Germline loops: CDR1 MGHRA, CDR2 YSYEKL. The CDR3 loop reads CASSQESVSNTEAFF. The CDR3 nucleotides read TGCGCCAGCAGCCAAGAGAGTGTTTCGAACACTGAAGCTTTCTTT.

The rearrangement links TRBV9 to TRBJ2-3; 8 bases match TRBD2. V was clipped by 0 bases and J by 4 bases; unmatched bases: 4. CDR3 length: 15 residues. Germline values: CDR1 SGDLS, CDR2 YYNGEE. The CDR3 loop reads CASSVGSGKSDTQYF. The CDR3 nucleotides are TGTGCCAGCAGCGTAGGTAGCGGGAAGTCAGATACGCAGTATTTT.

This clone was recorded a few times. Additional DNA sequences in this sample encode the identical CDR3. The gene calls are TRBV4-1 and TRBJ2-7; D is ambiguous. V was trimmed by 0 bases and J by 4 bases, leaving 7 bases between them. CDR1 is MGHRA, CDR2 YSYEKL, per germline. CDR3 length: 13 residues. The CDR3 spells CASSQESPYEQYF. The CDR3 nucleotides read TGCGCCAGCAGCCAAGAATCTCCTTACGAGCAGTACTTC.

This clone appeared once. The V gene is TRBV29-1, the J gene TRBJ2-3, with 8 bases matching TRBD2. CDR3 length: 16 amino acids. With V trimmed by 3 bases and J by 2 bases, 10 bases remained unmatched. From germline, CDR1 is SQVTM and CDR2 ANQGSEA. CDR3 nucleotide sequence: TGCAGCGTTGAGCCGCCGGGGACTAGGAACACAGATACGCAGTATTTT. Translating it yields CSVEPPGTRNTDTQYF.

There are a few counts of this clone. V and J are TRBV15 and TRBJ2-2; 7 positions match TRBD1. Trimming at V came to 5 bases and at J to 5 bases, leaving 8 bases not matched to a gene. The CDR3 spans 15 residues. Germline V gene data show CDR1 as LNHNV and CDR2 as YYDKDF (reference sequence). Written as DNA, the CDR3 is TGTGCCACCAGCCACGGGACAGACACTACCGGGGAGCTGTTTTTT. Translated, it gives CATSHGTDTTGELFF.

For this clone: Germline is not matched at one junction end, which may reflect a read error. The chain recombines TRBV4-3 with TRBJ1-1, with D possibly matching TRBD1 (6 bases). This CDR3 is 17 amino acids long. Germline lookup yields CDR1 LGHNA and CDR2 YSLEER. In nucleotides, the CDR3 is TGCGCCAGCAGCCAAGGTTGGAGATCGGGGGCGAACACTGAAACTTTCTTT. Protein sequence: CASSQGWRSGANTETFF.

CDR3 region: CASRDRDRGPGGNQPQHF. Here the CDR3 DNA reads TGTGCCAGCAGGGACCGGGACAGGGGACCGGGTGGCAATCAGCCCCAGCATTTT. This sequence joins TRBV2 and TRBJ1-5; TRBD1 agrees at 10 bases. V lost 6 bases and J lost 2; bases outside the gene matches: 13. This CDR3 contains 18 residues. Germline CDR1 and CDR2: SNHLY and FYNNEI.